Listed below are T cell receptor beta chains from one sample, sequenced in a study of PD-1 blockade in classical Hodgkin lymphoma. Using immunoSEQ multiplex PCR, the repertoire was profiled, and TCRdb retains in-frame clones only, with some absent. The sample shows some 90,000 clones, about 93% of them seen only once. The input for sequencing was peripheral blood mononuclear cells (PBMCs), taken before the second cycle of nivolumab. The receptors derive from a human donor with classical Hodgkin lymphoma. Both conserved end residues are part of each CDR3. The order of the fields is D gene, clone size, CDR3 length, J gene, V gene, CDR3 protein, CDR3 DNA. The D gene is left open where the match is weak. The size entry is marked missing in some rows and otherwise reads once, few, many or a size class.

TRBD2	many	18	TRBJ2-3	TRBV19	CASAGLASGSIRTDTQYF	TGTGCCAGTGCCGGTTTGGCTAGCGGGAGTATCAGGACAGATACGCAGTATTTT
-	once	14	TRBJ2-7	TRBV5-1	CASSFSADSYEQYF	TGCGCCAGCAGCTTTTCGGCAGACTCCTACGAGCAGTACTTC
-	-	12	TRBJ1-1	TRBV10-1	CASSRSNTEAFF	TGCGCCAGCAGTCGGAGTAACACTGAAGCTTTCTTT
-	-	17	TRBJ2-2	TRBV30	CAWSADKGQPNTGELFF	TGTGCCTGGAGTGCGGACAAGGGCCAACCTAACACCGGGGAGCTGTTTTTT
-	once	15	TRBJ1-2	TRBV7-2	CASSLIGGLNYGYTF	TGTGCCAGCAGCTTAATAGGAGGGCTTAACTATGGCTACACCTTC
-	-	14	TRBJ1-4	TRBV6-5	CASRPGTGNEKLFF	TGTGCCAGCAGACCGGGAACGGGAAATGAAAAACTGTTTTTT
TRBD2	-	15	TRBJ2-7	TRBV7-6	CASSSKLAGVNEQYF	TGTGCCAGCAGCTCAAAACTAGCGGGAGTCAACGAGCAGTACTTC
-	-	16	TRBJ1-1	TRBV7-9	CASSLARGEGDTEAFF	TGTGCCAGCAGCTTAGCGCGAGGGGAAGGGGACACTGAAGCTTTCTTT
TRBD2	-	14	TRBJ2-1	TRBV5-1	CASSGTSGSPEQFF	TGCGCCAGCAGCGGGACTAGCGGGAGTCCGGAGCAGTTCTTC
-	-	15	TRBJ1-1	TRBV5-1	CASSLVGGPNTEAFF	TGCGCCAGCAGCTTGGTCGGGGGGCCGAACACTGAAGCTTTCTTT
TRBD1	few	15	TRBJ2-7	TRBV27	CASSFGQGSSYEQYF	TGTGCCAGCAGTTTCGGACAGGGGAGCTCCTACGAGCAGTACTTC
-	-	14	TRBJ2-1	TRBV19	CASNPTRFYNEQFF	TGTGCCAGTAATCCTACGCGGTTCTACAATGAGCAGTTCTTC
-	-	13	TRBJ1-1	TRBV11-2	CASSYMGGTEAFF	TGTGCCAGCAGCTACATGGGTGGCACTGAAGCTTTCTTT
-	-	13	TRBJ2-5	TRBV6-5	CASSLPGQETQYF	TGTGCCAGCAGTCTTCCGGGACAAGAGACCCAGTACTTC
-	-	14	TRBJ2-1	TRBV6-1	CASSEELTYNEQFF	TGTGCCAGCAGTGAGGAGCTGACCTACAATGAGCAGTTCTTC
-	-	17	TRBJ2-7	TRBV15	CATSRKNRERGSYEQYF	TGTGCCACCAGCAGAAAGAATCGGGAACGGGGCTCCTACGAGCAGTACTTC
-	-	12	TRBJ1-5	TRBV25-1	CASSGPARSQHF	TGTGCCAGCAGCGGACCCGCGCGTTCCCAGCATTTT
TRBD2	-	16	TRBJ2-1	TRBV27	CASSLSRTSGSHEQFF	TGTGCCAGCAGTTTATCAAGGACTAGCGGGAGCCATGAGCAGTTCTTC
TRBD1	-	16	TRBJ1-1	TRBV7-7	CASSLRGQEVCTEAFF	TGTGCCAGCAGCCTCAGGGGGCAAGAAGTTTGCACTGAAGCTTTCTTT
-	-	15	TRBJ1-3	TRBV19	CASSITGSSGNTIYF	TGTGCCAGTAGTATTACAGGGAGCTCTGGAAACACCATATATTTT
TRBD2	-	17	TRBJ2-1	TRBV7-2	CASSASTSGSFYNEQFF	TGTGCCAGCAGCGCTTCGACTAGCGGGAGTTTCTACAATGAGCAGTTCTTC
TRBD2	-	17	TRBJ2-1	TRBV5-4	CASTSHASGNLRDEQFF	TGTGCCAGCACCTCCCACGCTAGCGGGAATTTGAGGGATGAGCAGTTCTTC
-	-	14	TRBJ2-7	TRBV11-1	CASSLGGEADEQYF	TGTGCCAGCAGCTTAGGAGGAGAGGCGGACGAGCAGTACTTC
-	-	14	TRBJ1-1	TRBV28	CASSFQRSRQTAFF	TGTGCCAGCAGTTTCCAGCGATCTAGACAAACGGCTTTCTTT
-	-	12	TRBJ1-5	TRBV27	CASRAYNQPQHF	TGTGCCAGCAGGGCATATAACCAGCCCCAGCATTTT
TRBD1	-	15	TRBJ2-5	TRBV10-3	CAITVTGSLQETQYF	TGTGCCATCACCGTGACAGGGTCGTTACAAGAGACCCAGTACTTC
-	-	15	TRBJ2-6	TRBV27	CASSFGEAGANVLTF	TGTGCCAGCAGTTTTGGGGAAGCTGGGGCCAACGTCCTGACTTTC